These T cell receptor beta chains were read from a single sample in a study of T-cell reconstitution after alpha-beta-depleted transplantation in children. TCRdb reprocessed the PCR reads via MiXCR and lists one record per CDR3 protein. Counted here are a few hundred thousand distinct CDR3 sequences, 10% to 15% occurring once; the ten biggest clones make up approximately 2%. The sample here was PBMCs, mostly from graft donor cells, taken 360 days after TCRalphabeta/CD19-depleted stem cell transplant. These receptors were obtained from a male patient aged 10-17 years who had a stem cell transplant for acute myeloid leukemia, so the T cells may come from the graft donor. Both conserved end residues are part of each CDR3. A D gene is named only where the DNA matches it firmly. Rows may omit the clone size; those that give it use once, few, many or a size class.

>TRBD2|few|TRBV10-3|TRBJ2-7
CATSGGTSGRNEQHF
TGTGCCACGAGTGGTGGGACTAGCGGGAGAAACGAGCAGCACTTC
>TRBD1|NA|TRBV5-1|TRBJ1-2
CASSPWGGGERGYTF
TGCGCCAGCAGCCCCTGGGGAGGGGGCGAGCGTGGCTACACCTTC
>NA|NA|TRBV2|TRBJ2-1
CASGGGVGEQFF
TGTGCCAGCGGGGGCGGGGTGGGTGAGCAGTTCTTC
>TRBD2|few|TRBV7-8|TRBJ2-3
CASSSLAGDPGTQYF
TGTGCCAGCAGCTCCCTAGCGGGCGATCCCGGTACGCAGTATTTT
>NA|few|TRBV12-3/TRBV12-4|TRBJ2-5
CTSSSYPQGLTQETQYF
TGTACCAGCAGTTCTTACCCCCAAGGTCTTACCCAAGAGACCCAGTACTTC
>TRBD2|many|TRBV20-1|TRBJ2-5
CSAPSGGVGETQYF
TGCAGTGCCCCCTCGGGGGGGGTAGGGGAGACCCAGTACTTC
>NA|NA|TRBV20-1|TRBJ2-4
CSARLTIQYF
TGCAGTGCCAGACTGACCATTCAGTACTTC
>NA|many|TRBV14|TRBJ2-1
CASSQENFYNEQFF
TGTGCCAGCAGCCAAGAGAATTTTTACAATGAGCAGTTCTTC
>TRBD2|NA|TRBV6-6|TRBJ2-7
CASSGRALDEQYF
TGTGCCAGCAGCGGGAGGGCCTTGGACGAGCAGTACTTC
>TRBD2|NA|TRBV7-9|TRBJ2-3
CASSLAPSGRWSDTQYF
TGTGCCAGCAGCTTAGCACCGAGCGGGAGATGGTCCGATACGCAGTATTTT
>NA|many|TRBV9|TRBJ2-7
CASSPLTGVEQYF
TGTGCCAGCAGCCCCCTCACTGGGGTGGAGCAGTACTTC
>NA|few|TRBV12-3/TRBV12-4|TRBJ2-4
CASSDGRYKNIQYF
TGTGCCAGCAGCGACGGACGCTACAAAAACATTCAGTACTTC
>NA|few|TRBV7-2|TRBJ2-7
CASSPNDLGAYEQYF
TGTGCCAGCAGCCCAAACGACCTCGGTGCCTACGAGCAGTACTTC
>NA|NA|TRBV12-3/TRBV12-4|TRBJ2-5
CASSELETQYF
TGTGCCAGCAGCGAGCTAGAGACCCAGTACTTC
>TRBD2|few|TRBV25-1|TRBJ2-7
CASSGGWRMGLAGESYEQYF
TGTGCCAGCAGTGGGGGCTGGCGGATGGGACTAGCGGGAGAATCCTACGAGCAGTACTTC
>TRBD2|NA|TRBV20-1|TRBJ2-5
CSANSGTSDETQYF
TGCAGTGCCAACTCCGGGACTAGTGATGAGACCCAGTACTTC
>TRBD2|NA|TRBV4-2|TRBJ2-3
CASSQALAGGNTDTQYF
TGTGCCAGCAGCCAAGCTTTAGCGGGGGGGAACACAGATACGCAGTATTTT
>NA|few|TRBV5-4|TRBJ2-1
CASSLGTPTEEQFF
TGTGCCAGCAGCTTAGGGACCCCTACCGAAGAGCAGTTCTTC
>NA|NA|TRBV20-1|TRBJ2-7
CSASGGSYEQYF
TGCAGTGCTAGTGGGGGTTCCTACGAGCAGTACTTC
>NA|NA|TRBV5-8|TRBJ1-2
CASSFLRLMRILAGYTF
TGTGCCAGCAGCTTTCTACGTCTTATGAGGATCCTCGCCGGCTACACCTTC
>TRBD1|few|TRBV9|TRBJ2-1
CASSPGQVNEQFF
TGTGCCAGCAGCCCTGGACAGGTCAATGAGCAGTTCTTC
>NA|NA|TRBV4-3|TRBJ1-6
CASSQGRGASPLHF
TGCGCCAGCAGCCAAGGGAGGGGCGCTTCACCCCTCCACTTT
>NA|NA|TRBV12-3/TRBV12-4|TRBJ1-5
CASSFGGASNQPQHF
TGTGCCAGCAGTTTTGGGGGGGCTAGCAATCAGCCCCAGCATTTT
>NA|NA|TRBV7-9|TRBJ1-1
CASRSSRFLNTEAFF
TGTGCCAGCAGATCATCTCGGTTCCTGAACACTGAAGCTTTCTTT
>TRBD2|NA|TRBV4-3|TRBJ2-5
CASSQASGTSGLQETQYF
TGCGCCAGCAGCCAAGCGTCCGGGACTAGCGGTCTCCAAGAGACCCAGTACTTC
>TRBD2|few|TRBV20-1|TRBJ2-3
CSANRRLAVTDTQYF
TGCAGTGCAAACCGGCGGCTAGCGGTCACAGATACGCAGTATTTT
>TRBD2|NA|TRBV5-6|TRBJ2-1
CASSFFAGGLAEIYNEQFF
TGTGCCAGCAGCTTTTTCGCAGGGGGACTAGCGGAAATATACAATGAGCAGTTCTTC
>NA|few|TRBV5-1|TRBJ2-7
CASSLAPPADSSYEQYF
TGCGCCAGCAGCTTGGCGCCCCCAGCGGATAGCTCCTACGAGCAGTACTTC
>NA|few|TRBV20-1|TRBJ2-1
CSASEEGASYNEQFF
TGCAGTGCTAGTGAGGAGGGGGCCTCCTACAATGAGCAGTTCTTC
>NA|few|TRBV9|TRBJ2-2
CASSVEGIGELFF
TGTGCCAGCAGCGTAGAGGGAATCGGGGAGCTGTTTTTT
>TRBD2|NA|TRBV9|TRBJ2-7
CASSVAGLAGHEQYF
TGTGCCAGCAGCGTAGCGGGACTAGCGGGACACGAGCAGTACTTC
>NA|NA|TRBV28|TRBJ2-7
CSAALEDEQYF
TGCAGCGCAGCCCTCGAGGACGAGCAGTACTTC
>NA|NA|TRBV24-1|TRBJ1-2
CATSDFPGRAGYTF
TGTGCCACCAGTGATTTTCCCGGAAGGGCTGGCTACACCTTC